Listed here are 13 T cell receptor beta chains from one sample, sequenced in a study of cytomegalovirus exposure and HLA in healthy donors. The protocol was immunoSEQ multiplex PCR, while the TCRdb copy is restricted to in-frame clones and leaves out a portion. The sample holds more than 95,000 clones, 95% to 97% seen once. Material: PBMCs. Source of these receptors: a man in his late teens or twenties in good health and CMV-seronegative.

Worth noting for this clone: The junction departs from the called germline gene at one end, perhaps through a read error. The chain carries TRBV7-7 and TRBJ2-3; 8 positions match TRBD2. The germline gives CDR1 SSHAT, CDR2 FNYEAQ (reference sequence). The CDR3 loop spans 15 amino acids. DNA for the CDR3: TGTGCTAGCAGCCGACTAGCGCCTAGCACAGATACGCAGTATTTT. Residues: CASSRLAPSTDTQYF.

The chain links TRBV7-9 to TRBJ2-7; D remains ambiguous. Germline values: CDR1 SEHNR, CDR2 FQNEAQ (reference sequence). V lost 2 bases to trimming and J lost 2 bases, with 10 bases between them. The CDR3 is made up of 14 amino acids. This chain's CDR3 is CASSLLSVPYEQYF. CDR3 in DNA: TGTGCCAGCAGCTTATTGTCCGTTCCCTACGAGCAGTACTTC.

The CDR3 sequence: CASSLKGHPNEKLFF. The CDR3 DNA reads as TGTGCCAGCAGTCTGAAAGGACACCCTAATGAAAAACTGTTTTTT. The rearrangement links TRBV6-5 to TRBJ1-4, with D maybe TRBD1 (5 bases). Between the trimmed V and J ends, which lost 5 bases and 3 bases, there was a span of 13 bases. The germline V gene encodes CDR1 MNHEY and CDR2 SVGAGI. The length of the CDR3 is 15 residues.

The chain links TRBV28 to TRBJ2-7, with D tentatively TRBD2 (6 bases). Germline CDR1 and CDR2: MDHEN and SYDVKM. The CDR3 has 16 residues. V gave up 1 base and J gave up 1 base, with 14 bases separating them. CDR3 DNA sequence: TGTGCCAGCAGTTTATATGGGACTCTAGTTTCCTACGAGCAGTACTTC. This translates into CASSLYGTLVSYEQYF.

The V call is TRBV19, the J call TRBJ2-7; the match to TRBD1 covers 10 bases. The CDR3 has 20 residues. V lost 5 bases, J lost 0 bases, and 19 bases stayed unmatched. Germline V gives CDR1 LNHDA, CDR2 SQIVND (reference sequence). The CDR3 loop is CASSASPGQGSFRSSYEQYF. As DNA, the CDR3 is TGTGCCAGTAGTGCAAGTCCGGGACAGGGGTCCTTCAGAAGCTCCTACGAGCAGTACTTC.

The chain couples TRBV28 to TRBJ2-1; D may be TRBD1 (6 bases). Germline V lookup: CDR1 MDHEN, CDR2 SYDVKM. The CDR3 sequence is 13 residues long. V was clipped by 5 bases and J by 7 bases, with 12 bases between them. DNA for the CDR3: TGTGCCAGCAGTCTATATAGGGGGAATGAGCAGTTCTTC. Its protein product is CASSLYRGNEQFF.

This chain connects TRBV27 to TRBJ2-7; D is ambiguous. The CDR3 is made up of 14 amino acids. CDR1 is MNHEY and CDR2 is SMNVEV in the germline V gene (reference sequence). Trimming pared 5 bases from V and 0 bases from J, leaving 11 bases between. The CDR3 coding sequence is TGTGCCAGCAGTGCCGACATCGGCTCCTACGAGCAGTACTTC. Translation gives CASSADIGSYEQYF.

The chain carries TRBV4-2 and TRBJ2-1, with 11 bases identical to TRBD2. The J segment lost 7 bases and the V segment lost 0 bases, leaving 17 bases of the junction unmatched. The V gene's germline CDR1 is LGHNA and CDR2 YNFKEQ. The CDR3 has 20 amino acids. CDR3 protein: CASSQDTPPSLAGGRNEQFF. The CDR3 coding sequence is TGTGCCAGCAGCCAAGACACCCCCCCCTCCCTAGCGGGAGGCCGGAATGAGCAGTTCTTC.

This chain links TRBV4-3 with TRBJ2-1; TRBD2 is a possible D gene (5 bases). This CDR3 has 13 residues. V was shortened by 4 bases and J by 8 bases, with 12 bases between the two germline ends. CDR1 and CDR2 from the germline V gene are LGHNA and YSLEER. The CDR3 nucleotides read TGCGCCAGCAGCCTTACTAGTTATCATGAGCAGTTCTTC. Translation gives CASSLTSYHEQFF.

The chain has TRBV14 and TRBJ1-3; TRBD1 might be the D (5 bases). CDR3 size: 16 residues. Germline V CDR1 and CDR2: SGHDN, FVKESK. The V end lost 4 bases, the J end lost 0 bases, and 13 bases lay between the germline ends. The CDR3 DNA is TGTGCCAGCAGCCGAAATCAGGGTGACTCTGGAAACACCATATATTTT. Translating it yields CASSRNQGDSGNTIYF.

The V gene is TRBV28, the J gene TRBJ2-3, with TRBD2 matching 10 bases. This CDR3 spans 17 amino acids. J lost 4 bases, V lost 3 bases, and 10 bases had no gene match. CDR1 MDHEN and CDR2 SYDVKM come from the germline V gene. CDR3 sequence: CASSFSASGSRADTQYF. Written as DNA, the CDR3 is TGTGCCAGCAGTTTTTCTGCTAGCGGGAGTAGGGCAGATACGCAGTATTTT.

V gene TRBV29-1 combines with J gene TRBJ2-2, with 7 bases lining up with TRBD1. The CDR3 is 13 residues long. V was pared by 4 bases and J by 3 bases, with 2 bases of the junction left unmatched. The germline gives CDR1 SQVTM, CDR2 ANQGSEA. CDR3 bases: TGCAGCGTTGCAGGGGGTTACACCGGGGAGCTGTTTTTT. Its protein product is CSVAGGYTGELFF.

The chain employs TRBV6-5 and TRBJ1-1; maybe TRBD1 (5 bases). Trimming cost V 4 bases and J 4 bases, with 13 bases left between them. The CDR3 extends over 14 amino acids. The germline gives CDR1 MNHEY, CDR2 SVGAGI. Written as DNA, the CDR3 is TGTGCCAGCAGTTGGGGGGGGGAAGGCACTGAAGCTTTCTTT. Its protein product is CASSWGGEGTEAFF.